Listed here are 27 T cell receptor beta chains from one sample, sequenced in a study of control samples from healthy donors and cancer patients. Libraries were prepared by immunoSEQ multiplex PCR; TCRdb keeps only in-frame clonotypes and omits some of them. The table lists 95,000 to 150,000 clones, approximately 87% of them singletons. Specimen: blood. The source of these receptors is a man aged 25 to 45 in good health.

This chain uses TRBV4-1 with TRBJ1-5, with TRBD1 as a possible D gene (6 bases). V lost 0 bases and J lost 4, with 7 bases in between. CDR3 length: 14 amino acids. Germline lookup yields CDR1 MGHRA and CDR2 YSYEKL. CDR3 in DNA: TGCGCCAGCAGCCAAGAAACAGGGAATCAGCCCCAGCATTTT. It codes for CASSQETGNQPQHF.

The gene calls are TRBV11-2 and TRBJ1-1; 7 bases are a match to TRBD1. The CDR3 covers 15 residues. Germline CDR1 and CDR2: SGHAT and FQNNGV. After removal of 1 base from V and 5 bases from J, the junction contained 7 bases not matched to a gene. The CDR3 here is CASSLGMAGGTEAFF. The CDR3 region has the DNA TGTGCCAGCAGCTTAGGGATGGCAGGGGGAACTGAAGCTTTCTTT. The whole variable domain, filled in from reference TRBV11-2 and TRBJ1-1, reads EAGVAQSPRYKIIEKRQSVAFWCNPISGHATLYWYQQILGQGPKLLIQFQNNGVVDDSQLPKDRFSAERLKGVDSTLKIQPAKLEDSAVYLCASSLGMAGGTEAFFGQGTRLTVV.

The chain couples TRBV30 to TRBJ1-2, with 11 bases identical to TRBD1. The CDR3 consists of 13 residues. The trim removed 8 bases at V and 2 bases at J, leaving 4 bases unmatched. Per the germline V gene, CDR1 is GTSNPN and CDR2 is SVGIG (reference sequence). The CDR3 here is CAGRTGGNYGYTF. As DNA, the CDR3 is TGTGCCGGACGGACAGGGGGCAACTATGGCTACACCTTC.

The chain is built from TRBV24-1 and TRBJ2-5; TRBD1 or TRBD2 may be the D gene (5 bases each). V shed 3 bases and J shed 1 base, with 14 bases lying between them. From germline, CDR1 is KGHDR and CDR2 SFDVKD. The CDR3 totals 16 residues. The CDR3 reads CATSDPYIGGQETQYF. CDR3 nucleotides: TGTGCCACCAGTGATCCCTATATTGGGGGCCAAGAGACCCAGTACTTC.

The CDR3, as DNA: TGTGCCAGCAGCCCGAGCCTACAAGGCTACACCTTC. It is translated as CASSPSLQGYTF. This chain links TRBV14 with TRBJ1-2; D gene ambiguous. There are 12 residues in the CDR3. V dropped 4 bases and J dropped 8 bases, with 11 bases sitting between them. Germline V gene sequence: CDR1 SGHDN, CDR2 FVKESK.

Only one count was recorded for this clone. V usage is TRBV30 and J usage is TRBJ1-2; D is uncertain. CDR1 and CDR2 (germline): GTSNPN, SVGIG (reference sequence). Trimming left V 5 bases short and J 4 bases short, with 11 bases between. The CDR3 totals 12 residues. CDR3 nucleotide sequence: TGTGCCTGGGGCGGTGAGATCTATGGCTACACCTTC. Encoded protein: CAWGGEIYGYTF.

The rearrangement uses TRBV4-1 and TRBJ1-2; no clear D. CDR1 and CDR2 from the germline V gene are MGHRA and YSYEKL. The length of the CDR3 is 15 residues. The V gene lost 0 bases and the J gene lost 3 bases, with 11 bases spanning the gap. The CDR3 DNA reads TGCGCCAGCAGCCAAGAAAGACTCCCCTACTATGGCTACACCTTC. Encoded protein: CASSQERLPYYGYTF.

This clone was picked up a small number of times. The V call is TRBV3-1 (or the pseudogene TRBV3-2), the J call TRBJ1-3; D not resolved. Germline CDR1 is LGHDT and CDR2 is YNNKEL (reference sequence). This CDR3 has 15 residues. Trimming took off 4 bases at V and 0 bases at J, with 10 bases between the two ends. CDR3 sequence reads: CASSPSGSSGNTIYF. CDR3 nucleotides: TGTGCCAGCAGCCCTAGTGGAAGCTCTGGAAACACCATATATTTT.

This clone came up once. The chain couples TRBV5-1 to TRBJ2-1, with 7 positions matching TRBD2. Germline loops: CDR1 SGHRS, CDR2 YFSETQ. CDR3 length: 15 amino acids. Trimming at V came to 2 bases and at J to 4 bases, leaving 6 bases not matched to a gene. CDR3 coding DNA: TGCGCCAGCAGCTTAGGGACTACCCTATACAATGAGCAGTTCTTC. Translated: CASSLGTTLYNEQFF. Full variable domain (missing parts from reference TRBV5-1 and TRBJ2-1): KAGVTQTPRYLIKTRGQQVTLSCSPISGHRSVSWYQQTPGQGLQFLFEYFSETQRNKGNFPGRFSGRQFSNSRSEMNVSTLELGDSALYLCASSLGTTLYNEQFFGPGTRLTVL.

CDR3 sequence reads: CATEDRGRRGELFF. Here the CDR3 DNA reads TGTGCCACCGAGGACAGGGGGAGAAGAGGGGAGCTGTTTTTT. The rearrangement links TRBV5-6 to TRBJ2-2; the match to TRBD1 covers 10 bases. The CDR3 runs to 14 residues. Per the germline V gene, CDR1 is SGHDT and CDR2 is YYEEEE. V lost 9 bases, J lost 8 bases, and 10 bases stayed unmatched.

This clone was recorded once. The chain is built from TRBV11-3 and TRBJ1-6; no clear D gene. From germline, CDR1 is SGHNT and CDR2 YENEEA. Trimming shortened V by 5 bases and J by 7 bases, and 15 bases separated the two germline ends. CDR3 length: 15 amino acids. CDR3 sequence: CASSPRRAENSPLHF. The CDR3 nucleotides read TGTGCCAGCAGCCCCCGCCGAGCGGAGAATTCACCCCTCCACTTT.

This clone was seen a single time. The chain recombines TRBV5-1 with TRBJ2-5; possible D gene TRBD1, 6 bases. Germline V gene sequence: CDR1 SGHRS, CDR2 YFSETQ. The V gene lost 6 bases and the J gene lost 5 bases, with 14 bases spanning the gap. The CDR3 spans 13 residues. The CDR3 DNA reads as TGCGCCAGCACGAACAGGGATGGGGAGACCCAGTACTTC. Protein product: CASTNRDGETQYF.

This chain links TRBV30 with TRBJ1-5; 7 bases agree with TRBD1. Trimming took 5 bases from V and 3 from J; bases not matched to a gene: 4. The CDR3 has 13 residues. The germline V gene encodes CDR1 GTSNPN and CDR2 SVGIG (reference sequence). The CDR3 loop reads CAWGDSSNQPQHF. In DNA, the CDR3 is TGTGCCTGGGGGGACAGTTCCAATCAGCCCCAGCATTTT.

The V call is TRBV30, the J call TRBJ1-1; D is unresolved. Trimming took off 0 bases at V and 6 bases at J, with 11 bases between the two ends. The CDR3 consists of 13 residues. Germline V gene data show CDR1 as GTSNPN and CDR2 as SVGIG (reference sequence). CDR3 sequence reads: CAWSVRWAPEAFF. As DNA, the CDR3 is TGTGCCTGGAGTGTACGCTGGGCCCCTGAAGCTTTCTTT.

The V call is TRBV5-8, the J call TRBJ2-4, with TRBD1 identical over 7 bases. The CDR3 is made up of 15 amino acids. V gave up 0 bases and J gave up 7 bases; unmatched junction bases: 7. From germline, CDR1 is SGHTS and CDR2 YDEGEE. CDR3 loop: CASSLERVTGNIQYF. DNA for the CDR3: TGTGCCAGCAGCTTGGAACGGGTGACAGGGAACATTCAGTACTTC. The full variable domain, completed using reference TRBV5-8 and TRBJ2-4, is EAGVTQSPTHLIKTRGQQATLRCSPISGHTSVYWYQQALGLGLQFLLWYDEGEERNRGNFPPRFSGRQFPNYSSELNVNALELEDSALYLCASSLERVTGNIQYFGAGTRLSVL.

This clone came up a few times. V usage is TRBV30 and J usage is TRBJ1-5, with 7 bases identical to TRBD1. Per germline, CDR1 GTSNPN and CDR2 SVGIG (reference sequence). V shed 0 bases, J shed 7 bases, and the junction held 6 bases outside the gene matches. The CDR3 has 14 residues. The CDR3 sequence: CAWSVGRGRQPQHF. Here the CDR3 DNA reads TGTGCCTGGAGTGTTGGCAGGGGGAGGCAGCCCCAGCATTTT.

Only one count was recorded for this clone. The same CDR3 is also encoded by other DNA sequences in this sample. The chain is built from TRBV5-1 and TRBJ2-3, with 8 bases fitting TRBD1. CDR1 and CDR2 from the germline V gene are SGHRS and YFSETQ. V was pared by 4 bases and J by 1 base, with 2 bases of the junction left unmatched. The CDR3 contains 14 residues. The CDR3 region has the DNA TGCGCCAGCAGCCCGGGACAGGGCACAGATACGCAGTATTTT. Translated: CASSPGQGTDTQYF.

This clone occurred once. The chain carries TRBV24-1 and TRBJ1-1, with D perhaps TRBD1 (6 bases). Germline CDR1 KGHDR, CDR2 SFDVKD. The V and J ends lost 7 bases and 6 bases respectively, with 17 bases between them. The CDR3 is made up of 14 amino acids. The CDR3 DNA sequence: TGTGCCACCAGGGAGGGGGACGAGGCCTCTGAAGCTTTCTTT. Translation: CATREGDEASEAFF.

The chain has TRBV7-9 and TRBJ2-5; 8 bases agree with TRBD2. The germline V gene encodes CDR1 SEHNR and CDR2 FQNEAQ (reference sequence). The length of the CDR3 is 14 residues. J gave up 2 bases and V 5 bases, and 4 bases lay outside the gene matches. The CDR3: CASSPPSGQETQYF. CDR3 bases: TGTGCCAGCAGCCCGCCTAGCGGGCAAGAGACCCAGTACTTC.

The chain recombines TRBV6-5 with TRBJ1-1; the D gene is possibly TRBD1 (5 bases). Trimming took off 7 bases at V and 0 bases at J, with 9 bases between the two ends. Germline CDR1 and CDR2: MNHEY and SVGAGI. The CDR3 is made up of 13 amino acids. The CDR3 region is CASMGLMNTEAFF. DNA for the CDR3: TGTGCCAGCATGGGGCTTATGAACACTGAAGCTTTCTTT.

This chain joins TRBV11-2 and TRBJ1-1; D ambiguous. Per the germline V gene, CDR1 is SGHAT and CDR2 is FQNNGV. Trimming left V 1 base short and J 10 bases short, with 16 bases between. This CDR3 spans 14 amino acids. The CDR3 loop is CASSLGERGRRAFF. In DNA, the CDR3 is TGTGCCAGCAGCTTAGGGGAACGAGGGCGGCGAGCTTTCTTT.

This clone was detected a few times. The gene calls are TRBV6-5 and TRBJ1-6; D remains ambiguous. This CDR3 region has 13 residues. The V end lost 0 bases, the J end lost 14 bases, and 11 bases lay between the germline ends. In germline, CDR1 is MNHEY, CDR2 SVGAGI. CDR3 bases: TGTGCCAGCAGTTACTCGGGCCTGACATCCCTCCACTTT. Protein sequence: CASSYSGLTSLHF.

This chain connects TRBV5-1 to TRBJ2-4; 7 bases are shared with TRBD2. Trimming took 0 bases from V and 8 from J; bases not matched to a gene: 8. CDR1 is SGHRS, CDR2 YFSETQ, per germline. The CDR3 contains 15 residues. The CDR3 bases are TGCGCCAGCAGCTTGGAGCTGGGAGGGGTACACATTCAGTACTTC. Protein sequence: CASSLELGGVHIQYF. Looking up the rest from reference TRBV5-1 and TRBJ2-4 gives the full variable domain: KAGVTQTPRYLIKTRGQQVTLSCSPISGHRSVSWYQQTPGQGLQFLFEYFSETQRNKGNFPGRFSGRQFSNSRSEMNVSTLELGDSALYLCASSLELGGVHIQYFGAGTRLSVL.

The rearrangement joins TRBV27 to TRBJ2-3; possibly TRBD1 for D (5 bases). The length of the CDR3 is 15 residues. Germline-derived CDR1 and CDR2 are MNHEY and SMNVEV (reference sequence). Trimming removed 6 bases at V and 6 bases at J, with 19 bases between. CDR3 DNA sequence: TGTGCCAGCAGCCAAGGGGCTCTACTTCCCGATACGCAGTATTTT. It is translated as CASSQGALLPDTQYF.

This clone appeared a single time. The chain recombines TRBV7-8 with TRBJ1-6; 7 bases align to TRBD1. Germline CDR1 SGHVS, CDR2 FQNEAQ. V shed 4 bases and J 6 bases; nucleotides not matched to a gene: 12. This CDR3 has 17 amino acids. CDR3 DNA sequence: TGTGCCAGCAGCTGGGGACAGCCTGGGGGGACTAATTCACCCCTCCACTTT. Its translation: CASSWGQPGGTNSPLHF.

The rearrangement joins TRBV9 to TRBJ2-5; no firm D call. Trimming pared 1 base from V and 1 base from J, leaving 11 bases between. CDR3 length equals 15 residues. The germline V gene has CDR1 SGDLS and CDR2 YYNGEE. CDR3 loop: CASSVSSTAQETQYF. CDR3 in DNA: TGTGCCAGCAGCGTAAGTAGTACAGCCCAAGAGACCCAGTACTTC.

The chain couples TRBV9 to TRBJ1-2; D is possibly TRBD1 (5 bases). Trimming removed 2 bases at V and 12 bases at J, with 20 bases between. The CDR3 spans 14 residues. Looked up from germline, CDR1 is SGDLS and CDR2 is YYNGEE. The CDR3 region is CASSVGDGDGKNTF. CDR3 DNA sequence: TGTGCCAGCAGCGTGGGGGACGGGGACGGTAAGAACACCTTC.